A single sample gave rise to the 25 T cell receptor beta chains below, sequenced in a study of blood T cells in healthy people across ages (dated by TCRdb to the mid-2010s). The library came from 5' RACE. This sample was sequenced with an Illumina HiSeq 2500. A second about 7 to 12 cycle PCR used a sample-barcoded 5' primer and a J-beta primer mix. Using fastp at Q25 and MiXCR, TCRdb reprocessed the public reads and kept productive beta chains. Each CDR3 protein gets just one entry, which takes the most common genes and DNA from the rows behind it. This sample gives 1.5 million to 2 million distinct CDR3 sequences in total; roughly 49% of them show up just once. More than 2% of the sample belongs to the ten largest clones. The source material was blood. Source of these receptors: a woman aged 40 to 50 in good health.

The chain is built from TRBV10-3 and TRBJ2-7, with a possible D match to TRBD1 (6 bases). Gene TRBJ2-5 matches the end of the DNA better, so the J call may be wrong. The CDR3 runs 15 residues. Germline values: CDR1 ENHRY, CDR2 SYGVKD. As DNA, the CDR3 is TGTGCCATCAGTTTCCTCCAGGGGATGGGAAAGACCCAGTACTTC. Translation: CAISFLQGMGKTQYF.

This clonotype was observed a few times. The chain employs TRBV7-2 and TRBJ1-5; the D gene is possibly TRBD1 (5 bases). Trimming removed 1 base at V and 8 bases at J, with 12 bases between. CDR1 and CDR2 (germline): SGHTA, FQGNSA. This CDR3 comprises 14 residues. CDR3 sequence (DNA): TGTGCCAGCAGCTTAGTAACGGGGGGGGAGCCCCAGCATTTT. Translation: CASSLVTGGEPQHF. Variable domain in full (rest from reference TRBV7-2 and TRBJ1-5): GAGVSQSPSNKVTEKGKDVELRCDPISGHTALYWYRQSLGQGLEFLIYFQGNSAPDKSGLPSDRFSAERTGGSVSTLTIQRTQQEDSAVYLCASSLVTGGEPQHFGDGTRLSIL.

The rearrangement uses TRBV19 and TRBJ2-1; D is possibly TRBD1 (7 bases). The V end lost 6 bases, the J end lost 9 bases, and 18 bases lay between the germline ends. The CDR3 length is 14 residues. The V gene's germline CDR1 is LNHDA and CDR2 SQIVND (reference sequence). CDR3 sequence: CASSRRGRDGEQFF. The CDR3 DNA reads as TGTGCCAGTAGCCGGAGGGGGCGCGACGGTGAGCAGTTCTTC. The full variable domain, in which reference TRBV19 and TRBJ2-1 provide the parts outside the CDR3, is DGGITQSPKYLFRKEGQNVTLSCEQNLNHDAMYWYRQDPGQGLRLIYYSQIVNDFQKGDIAEGYSVSREKKESFPLTVTSAQKNPTAFYLCASSRRGRDGEQFFGPGTRLTVL.

The chain joins TRBV2 to TRBJ1-4; D call uncertain. Trimming shortened V by 7 bases and J by 7 bases, and 10 bases separated the two germline ends. From germline, CDR1 is SNHLY and CDR2 FYNNEI. The CDR3 is 12 residues long. The CDR3 DNA follows: TGTGCCAGCAATCCGGGAGGTGAAAAACTGTTTTTT. Translating gives CASNPGGEKLFF.

The J gene is TRBJ1-4, the V gene TRBV5-1, with D perhaps matching TRBD1 (5 bases). The CDR3 has 22 amino acids. The V and J ends lost 4 bases and 6 bases respectively, with 37 bases between them. Germline V gene sequence: CDR1 SGHRS, CDR2 YFSETQ. CDR3 region: CASSAGRRALGVVGAIDEKLFF. In nucleotides, the CDR3 is TGCGCCAGCAGCGCCGGCCGCCGGGCACTGGGAGTAGTTGGGGCTATTGATGAAAAACTGTTTTTT.

The chain is built from TRBV20-1 and TRBJ2-1; 8 bases match TRBD1. Germline V CDR1 and CDR2: DFQATT, SNEGSKA (reference sequence). J gave up 8 bases and V 0 bases, and 9 bases lay outside the gene matches. The CDR3 has 15 amino acids. For the CDR3, the DNA is TGCAGTGCTAGAGACATTCCAAACAGGGGGTATGAGCAGTTCTTC. Encoded protein: CSARDIPNRGYEQFF.

This clonotype was seen only a few times. The chain is built from TRBV9 and TRBJ2-2; D ambiguous. The ends were cut back, 2 bases at V and 0 bases at J, with 2 bases in the middle. Germline-derived CDR1 and CDR2 are SGDLS and YYNGEE. The CDR3 runs to 13 residues. This CDR3 reads CASSVSNTGELFF. The CDR3 DNA follows: TGTGCCAGCAGCGTTTCGAACACCGGGGAGCTGTTTTTT.

This clonotype was detected a few times. The genes are TRBV7-2 and TRBJ2-7; the D is unclear. Germline CDR1 is SGHTA and CDR2 is FQGNSA. V shed 7 bases and J shed 3 bases, with 13 bases lying between them. The CDR3 covers 13 residues. The CDR3 nucleotides are TGTGCCAGCACTCCCGGTCCTAACTACGAGCAGTACTTC. It codes for CASTPGPNYEQYF.

In regard to this clonotype: The junction does not match germline at one end; this may be a read error. V gene TRBV6-2 or TRBV6-3 combines with J gene TRBJ2-6; the D gene could be TRBD1 or TRBD2 (5 bases each). The CDR3 sequence is 15 residues long. Germline CDR1 reads MNHEY; CDR2 reads SVGEGT. The CDR3 DNA reads as TGTGCCAGCAGTCTACGGGGATCTGGGGCCAACGTCATGACTTTC. Translation gives CASSLRGSGANVMTF.

The J gene is TRBJ2-1, the V gene TRBV5-1; TRBD2 is a possible D gene (5 bases). Trimming left V 3 bases short and J 8 bases short, with 18 bases between. The CDR3 spans 15 residues. The germline CDR1 and CDR2 sequences are SGHRS and YFSETQ. CDR3 loop: CASSSTGSRVDEQFF. The CDR3, as DNA: TGCGCCAGCAGCTCAACGGGGTCCCGGGTGGATGAGCAGTTCTTC.

The rearrangement joins TRBV24-1 to TRBJ2-1, with D uncertain. Trimming took 4 bases from V and 7 from J, leaving 10 bases between them. The CDR3 has 13 amino acids. The germline V gene has CDR1 KGHDR and CDR2 SFDVKD. The CDR3, as DNA: TGTGCCACCAGTGAATCCGGACCAAATGAGCAGTTCTTC. Translating gives CATSESGPNEQFF.

The chain recombines TRBV6-5 with TRBJ2-4, with 7 bases fitting TRBD1. Germline CDR1 is MNHEY and CDR2 is SVGAGI. This CDR3 contains 15 residues. V was clipped by 5 bases and J by 10 bases; unmatched bases: 14. The CDR3 DNA sequence: TGTGCCAGCAGTCCCCCGGGCCGGTCAGGGGGAATTCAGTACTTC. Translating it yields CASSPPGRSGGIQYF.

This clonotype was seen only a few times. This chain connects TRBV12-3 or TRBV12-4 to TRBJ2-4, with D perhaps TRBD2 (6 bases). This CDR3 is 14 amino acids long. The V gene lost 6 bases and the J gene lost 4 bases, with 13 bases spanning the gap. In DNA form, the CDR3 reads TGTGCCAGCAGGGTAGCTGGGGGGAAAAACATTCAGTACTTC. The encoded protein is CASRVAGGKNIQYF.

The chain uses TRBV11-1 and TRBJ2-7; 10 bases map to TRBD2. The CDR3 spans 16 residues. Germline loops: CDR1 SGHAT, CDR2 FQDESV (reference sequence). Trimming removed 6 bases from V and 2 bases from J; junction bases left unmatched: 10. The chain's CDR3 is CASSPQGLAATYEQYF. CDR3 sequence (DNA): TGTGCCAGCAGTCCACAAGGACTAGCGGCCACCTACGAGCAGTACTTC.

V and J are TRBV4-3 and TRBJ2-4, with D unresolved. In germline, CDR1 is LGHNA, CDR2 YSLEER. The CDR3 consists of 16 residues. The V end lost 4 bases, the J end lost 0 bases, and 13 bases lay between the germline ends. CDR3 nucleotides: TGCGCCAGCAGCCGAACGTACACCGAAGCCAAAAACATTCAGTACTTC. Translation gives CASSRTYTEAKNIQYF.

The gene calls are TRBV27 and TRBJ1-5, with D tentatively TRBD1 (6 bases). This CDR3 spans 14 amino acids. The germline gives CDR1 MNHEY, CDR2 SMNVEV (reference sequence). V shed 2 bases and J shed 7 bases, with 12 bases lying between them. Written as DNA, the CDR3 is TGTGCCAGCAGTTTAGCCAGGGGATTACAGCCCCAGCATTTT. It encodes CASSLARGLQPQHF.

J is TRBJ2-3 and V is TRBV7-2; D perhaps matches TRBD2 (5 bases). The CDR3 spans 16 residues. V lost 5 bases to trimming and J lost 5 bases, with 20 bases between them. Germline CDR1 is SGHTA and CDR2 is FQGNSA. The CDR3 is CASSVGAGLRVDTQYF. The CDR3, as DNA: TGTGCCAGCAGCGTAGGTGCAGGTTTGCGGGTAGATACGCAGTATTTT.

The chain combines TRBV28 with TRBJ2-4; perhaps TRBD1 as D (6 bases). This CDR3 is built from 14 residues. V lost 2 bases, J lost 7 bases, and 12 bases lay in between. Looked up from germline, CDR1 is MDHEN and CDR2 is SYDVKM. DNA for the CDR3: TGTGCCAGCAGTTTACTGGCAGGGGCTAACATTCAGTACTTC. It codes for CASSLLAGANIQYF.

The chain recombines TRBV6-6 with TRBJ1-2, with D perhaps TRBD1 (6 bases). CDR1 MNHNY and CDR2 SVGAGI come from the germline V gene (reference sequence). Trimming removed 3 bases from V and 11 bases from J, with 28 bases in between. The CDR3 is made up of 17 amino acids. CDR3 residues: CASSYTGQSFSNKRYTF. The CDR3 bases are TGTGCCAGCAGTTATACGGGACAATCGTTTTCGAACAAGCGGTACACCTTC.

There are a few counts of this clonotype. V and J are TRBV20-1 and TRBJ2-1; D uncertain. This CDR3 is 15 amino acids long. CDR1 is DFQATT, CDR2 SNEGSKA, per germline (reference sequence). CDR3 DNA: TGCACCAAGATCGCCGGGTTCACGGCCTACAATGAGCAGTTCTTC. Amino acid sequence: CTKIAGFTAYNEQFF.

This clonotype was counted many times. The genes are TRBV4-3 and TRBJ1-2, with D hard to call. CDR3 length: 14 residues. V shed 0 bases and J shed 5 bases, with 10 bases lying between them. Germline CDR1 and CDR2: LGHNA and YSLEER. The CDR3, as DNA: TGCGCCAGCAGCCAAGAAGGTCGGGGATATGGCTACACCTTC. This encodes CASSQEGRGYGYTF.

The rearrangement joins TRBV4-3 to TRBJ2-1; D gene unclear. The V gene lost 0 bases and the J gene lost 2 bases, with 14 bases spanning the gap. Germline-derived CDR1 and CDR2 are LGHNA and YSLEER. This CDR3 has 17 amino acids. The CDR3: CASSQDRVRATYNEQFF. CDR3 bases: TGCGCCAGCAGCCAAGATCGGGTCAGAGCGACCTACAATGAGCAGTTCTTC.

The V gene is TRBV27, the J gene TRBJ2-5; D is possibly TRBD2 (5 bases). CDR3 size: 12 residues. V lost 6 bases, J lost 0 bases, and 5 bases lay in between. The germline gives CDR1 MNHEY, CDR2 SMNVEV (reference sequence). For the CDR3, the DNA is TGTGCCAGCAGGGACTACCAAGAGACCCAGTACTTC. Translating gives CASRDYQETQYF.

The J gene is TRBJ2-1, the V gene TRBV9; TRBD2 agrees at 9 bases. Germline CDR1 SGDLS, CDR2 YYNGEE. V dropped 0 bases and J dropped 6; count of bases not matched to a gene: 7. This CDR3 contains 16 residues. The DNA of the CDR3 is TGTGCCAGCAGCGTAGCAGGCGGGGGGGCACCCAATGAGCAGTTCTTC. Protein: CASSVAGGGAPNEQFF.

The chain combines TRBV7-2 with TRBJ1-2; a weak D match, TRBD1 (5 bases). Per germline, CDR1 SGHTA and CDR2 FQGNSA. The CDR3 is 15 amino acids. V was clipped by 1 base and J by 7 bases, with 16 bases between them. Here the CDR3 reads CASSLGQPNHGGYTF. For the CDR3, the DNA is TGTGCCAGCAGCTTAGGACAGCCCAATCATGGTGGCTACACCTTC.